This passage covers 8 T cell receptor beta chains from one sample sequenced in a study of T cell responses to AZD1222 COVID-19 vaccine. Measured with immunoSEQ multiplex PCR; TCRdb has only the in-frame clones, and not every one. Of 100,000 or so clones listed, approximately 91% are singletons. The specimen comprised peripheral blood, sampled on day 0 of AZD1222 vaccination. The receptors stem from an adult in good health.

The chain links TRBV6-1 to TRBJ2-1; D is unresolved. The germline V gene has CDR1 MNHNS and CDR2 SASEGT. The V end lost 3 bases, the J end lost 6 bases, and 9 bases lay between the germline ends. The CDR3 is 13 residues long. The CDR3 protein is CASSEPGLNEQFF. In DNA form, the CDR3 reads TGTGCCAGCAGTGAGCCGGGCCTCAATGAGCAGTTCTTC.

J is TRBJ2-5 and V is TRBV7-3, with D perhaps matching TRBD1 (6 bases). Trimming took 4 bases from V and 5 from J, leaving 11 bases between them. Germline CDR1 reads SGHTA; CDR2 reads FQGTGA. This CDR3 region has 13 residues. CDR3 bases: TGTGCCAGCAGCTCCACAGGGTACGAGACCCAGTACTTC. This codes for CASSSTGYETQYF.

The count of this clone is one. The chain is built from TRBV9 and TRBJ2-5; 9 positions agree with TRBD1. With V trimmed by 5 bases and J by 2 bases, 10 bases remained unmatched. Germline CDR1 SGDLS, CDR2 YYNGEE. There are 16 residues in the CDR3. CDR3 amino acids: CASSTGPGQGQETQYF. Here the CDR3 DNA reads TGTGCCAGCAGTACGGGTCCGGGACAGGGACAAGAGACCCAGTACTTC. Together with reference TRBV9 and TRBJ2-5, the CDR3 gives the full variable domain: DSGVTQTPKHLITATGQRVTLRCSPRSGDLSVYWYQQSLDQGLQFLIQYYNGEERAKGNILERFSAQQFPDLHSELNLSSLELGDSALYFCASSTGPGQGQETQYFGPGTRLLVL.

The gene calls are TRBV5-1 and TRBJ2-5, with D possibly matching TRBD1 (5 bases). The CDR3 is made up of 15 amino acids. The germline V and J ends were trimmed by 4 bases and 2 bases, with 15 bases remaining between them. The V gene's germline CDR1 is SGHRS and CDR2 YFSETQ. For the CDR3, the DNA is TGCGCCAGCAGCAACCCCCCCAGGGTTCAAGAGACCCAGTACTTC. This translates into CASSNPPRVQETQYF.

This rearrangement joins TRBV29-1 to TRBJ2-3; TRBD1 might be the D (5 bases). V shed 5 bases and J shed 1 base, with 10 bases lying between them. CDR1 and CDR2 from the germline V gene are SQVTM and ANQGSEA. The CDR3 runs to 13 residues. CDR3 sequence: CSVRKGGTDTQYF. Here the CDR3 DNA reads TGCAGCGTTAGGAAAGGGGGCACAGATACGCAGTATTTT.

The chain has TRBV3-1 (or the pseudogene TRBV3-2) and TRBJ2-7; weak D call: TRBD1 (6 bases). Per germline, CDR1 LGHDT and CDR2 YNNKEL (reference sequence). Trimming cost V 1 base and J 1 base, with 8 bases left between them. The CDR3 runs to 14 residues. CDR3: CASSQGQGSYEQYF. In nucleotides, the CDR3 is TGTGCCAGCAGCCAAGGCCAGGGGTCCTACGAGCAGTACTTC.

The rearrangement uses TRBV9 and TRBJ1-5; no clear D. V gave up 4 bases and J gave up 2 bases, with 10 bases separating them. CDR3 length: 14 amino acids. Germline values: CDR1 SGDLS, CDR2 YYNGEE. CDR3 nucleotide sequence: TGTGCCAGCAGCTACGACGGCCGCAATCAGCCCCAGCATTTT. Protein sequence: CASSYDGRNQPQHF.

The V call is TRBV6-5, the J call TRBJ2-1; TRBD1 agrees at 9 bases. J was trimmed by 10 bases and V by 7 bases; bases with no gene match: 14. Germline assignment: CDR1 MNHEY and CDR2 SVGAGI. The CDR3 consists of 15 residues. This chain's CDR3 is CASMRLGQGSDEQFF. The CDR3 bases are TGTGCCAGCATGAGATTGGGACAGGGTTCCGACGAGCAGTTCTTC.